Sequencing of this T cell receptor (beta chain) was carried out in a study of shared clonotypes between healthy human individuals (dated by TCRdb to 2020 to 2021). The study in broad terms: The cohort included three men and two women between 18 and 49 years of age. For each donor, CD4 naive and CD4 memory were each given three plates, CD8 naive was given two plates, and CD8 memory was given one plate. The study deeply sequenced blood TCR repertoires of five healthy adults to estimate repertoire size and the extent of clonotype sharing between individuals. Libraries were prepared and TCR repertoires were sequenced by different laboratories using diverse techniques, in order to increase sequencing depth and limit assay-specific biases. Per donor, leukapheresis produced somewhere between about 0.94 and 9 billion PBMCs.

V is reduced by 6 bases and J by 1 base, leaving a spacing of 6 bases between them. Sequences SEHNR (CDR1) and FQNEAQ (CDR2) are obtained from the germline V gene (reference sequence). The CDR3 holds 12 amino acids from the cysteine to the phenylalanine. The read is trimmed to its CDR3 DNA, 36 bases read in frame from base 1. Study-level results and caveats: Estimated clonotype richness was generally larger for naive than for memory subsets. When a handful of donors were compared, the shared fraction of clonotypes was around 5% for naive CD4, less than 4% for naive CD8, 2% to 2.5% for memory CD4, and 0.4% for memory CD8. Because the study included a small number of donors, the genetic and exposure-history diversity represented was limited. Rarefaction of sorted-subset datasets indicated incomplete sequencing despite the large sequencing depth. Pairwise subsampling led to the expectation that sequencing depth would affect the degree of clonotype sharing among donors. Clonotypes shared by all four sorted-subset donors showed higher generation probabilities than non-shared clonotypes. Only blood was sampled, and tissue TCR repertoires likely differ from those in blood.

The donors were healthy, HIV-negative adults who had no recently reported acute infections or vaccinations. Only Caucasian adults living in Nashville, Tennessee, USA were represented among the donors. CD4+ T cells were enriched by magnetic negative selection; naive cells were then positively selected on CD45RA, and the negative fraction formed the memory subset. After blood collection by leukapheresis, PBMCs were isolated using Ficoll-Histopaque density gradient centrifugation and then cryopreserved in the vapor phase of liquid nitrogen. Analytical flow cytometry was used to check the purity and quantity of each magnetically sorted T cell population. From each sorted fraction, genomic DNA was isolated and quantified by UV absorbance on a Nanodrop 2000c. About this clone: Its antigen is not yet known. The sample holds no much larger clone one base away, and base qualities are not on file.

Using the deep immunoSEQ assay, TCR CDR3 regions were amplified from genomic DNA by multiplex PCR. Extracted genomic DNA from each cell subset was distributed evenly across all wells of several immunoSEQ 96-well plates, and each plate was treated as a replicate. For sorted subsets, each replicate PCR was loaded with roughly 0.2 ug genomic DNA, equivalent to about 30,000 T cell genomes. Purified libraries were measured with a Qubit 3.0 fluorometer, size-checked on a Bioanalyzer 2100, and measured again with the KAPA Library Quantification kit. Each immunoSEQ 96-well plate was sequenced on its own single-read 150-cycle Illumina NextSeq 550 flow cell. From the authors' description of their analysis: The immunoSEQ output contained only junctional sequences without quality scores, so filtering could not match that applied to full-length reads. Sequences were annotated with PyIR, a Python wrapper for IgBLAST v1.9, and V/J genes and CDR3 were assigned using IMGT germline references. Reads were removed for weak V/J assignments (E-value above 1e-6), missing CDR3, stop codons, out-of-frame junctions, or ambiguous translated residues. V3J clonotypes were defined as sequences sharing an identical inferred V gene, J gene, and CDR3 amino acid sequence. To compute the percentage overlap between repertoires, the number of shared unique clonotypes was divided by the size of the smaller repertoire. RTK rarefaction, the Chao1 estimator, and Recon v2.1 estimates of unobserved clonotypes were used to assess repertoire richness. Generation probabilities for all TCRbeta clonotypes obtained by the gDNA method from a few donors were computed using OLGA. The clones in this table, taken by TCRdb from immuneACCESS, are in-frame only. Not every clone is retained; where verified, under half of the shortfall comes from an unresolved V gene, and the cause of the rest is unknown. The DNA was the basis for D and trimming; V, J and clone size are from that table. The sample includes hundreds of thousands of clones, with roughly 70% observed a single time. The ten largest make up 10% of the sample.

The rearrangement combines TRBV7-9 with TRBJ1-1; a confident D gene designation cannot be given. The receptor was isolated from a man aged 30 to 45 in good health. Material for sequencing was memory CD4+ T cells sorted from blood. The intended sense of this specimen's cell subset or site label: CD45RA-negative fraction. The CDR3 in this case is CASRAKNTEAFF. Here is the DNA: TGTGCCAGCAGGGCGAAGAACACTGAAGCTTTCTTT.